This entry features one T cell receptor beta chain sequence. The antigen is undetermined. This sample was taken from a study of T cell clones after liver transplantation. Study in general: In this trial, immunosuppression withdrawal was attempted within 2 years of liver transplant. Patients counted as tolerant after at least one year off all immunosuppression, enzymes not exceeding twice normal. TCRbeta sequencing after a pre-transplant mixed lymphocyte reaction identified graft-donor-reactive clones, later tracked in post-transplant blood. Findings of the study overall: Low donor cell numbers restricted donor-reactive repertoire measurement in a couple of subjects.

Clones were sequenced by immunoSEQ multiplex PCR, and TCRdb holds only the in-frame ones, with some missing. The table has tens of thousands of clones, 70% to 75% seen once. Sample: CD4+ T cells from blood, taken at the 22-month timepoint. This TCR was recovered from a human patient who received a liver transplant. Some T cells may be provided by the graft donor.

Here the CDR3 DNA reads TGTGCCAGCAGTGAGGAAAGGGGGGCAAACTACGAGCAGTACTTC. Translating gives CASSEERGANYEQYF. The chain links TRBV2 to TRBJ2-7, with D perhaps being TRBD1 or TRBD2 (6 bases each). This CDR3 comprises 15 residues. Trimming left V 3 bases short and J 3 bases short, with 15 bases between. Germline-derived CDR1 and CDR2 are SNHLY and FYNNEI.